This T cell receptor beta chain was recovered during a study of neurological immune-mediated disorders. This clonotype was counted ten times or more. The cDNA came from 5'RACE, which used 10-nucleotide random UMIs. Sequencing of 15-18 subjects in each run yielded over 190 million TCR-beta sequences. A single record per CDR3 protein comes from TCRdb applying MiXCR to the 5' RACE reads. The data hold tens of thousands of distinct CDR3 sequences, with 5% to 7% observed a single time. This CDR3 spans 16 amino acids. Per the germline V gene, CDR1 is MGHRA and CDR2 is YSYEKL. The V end was cut by 1 base, the J end by 7 bases, with 16 bases between. About a million sorted CD4+ or CD8+ T cells made each library.

Material for sequencing was CD8+ T cells from blood. The chain employs TRBV4-1 and TRBJ2-2; D is perhaps TRBD2 (5 bases). This receptor was obtained from a man between 18 and 29 years old in good health. In DNA form, the CDR3 reads TGCGCCAGCAGCCAAGCAACGGCCCCGAGGGACGGGGAGCTGTTTTTT. Its protein product is CASSQATAPRDGELFF.